This T cell receptor (beta chain) is drawn from a study of cytomegalovirus exposure and HLA in healthy donors. Primers: 60 Vbeta forward and 13 Jbeta reverse. Assay used: immunoSEQ multiplex PCR; TCRdb lists only in-frame clones, some missing. The sample yields some 130,000 clones, roughly 79% seen once. The CDR3 spans 14 residues. CDR1 is WSHSY, CDR2 SAAADI, per germline. The germline V and J ends were trimmed by 8 bases and 2 bases, with 15 bases remaining between them. Sequencing was done on a sample of PBMCs. The sequence was obtained from a woman in her forties or fifties in good health and CMV-seronegative. The J gene is TRBJ2-5, the V gene TRBV10-2, with D maybe TRBD1 (6 bases). Here the CDR3 reads CASGRGGMQETQYF. The CDR3 DNA is TGCGCCAGCGGCAGGGGTGGGATGCAAGAGACCCAGTACTTC.